This T cell receptor (beta chain) was obtained from a study of molecular identifiers for immune sequencing clone quantification. Study results and caveats: In naive cells, under 1% of molecules belonged to clones above 20 RNA copies, against over 99% in effector cells.

From germline, CDR1 is DFQATT and CDR2 SNEGSKA (reference sequence). Unmatched junction bases numbered 4, after V lost 0 bases and J lost 6 bases. The CDR3 runs 13 residues. This clonotype was counted many times. As yet, its antigen is unknown. TCRdb processed the PCR reads anew with MiXCR; each CDR3 protein has one entry. The profile shows about 640,000 distinct CDR3 sequences, about 20% of them singletons. The receptor comes from a human donor in good health. Some libraries in this study had Jurkat cell RNA spiked in. Specimen: naive CD8+ T cells from blood, with Jurkat cell RNA spiked in. Subset specified: FACS-sorted CD8+CD4-CCR7+CD45RA+ naive T cells. The chain uses TRBV20-1 and TRBJ2-7, with 8 bases that match TRBD2. DNA for the CDR3: TGCAGTGCTAGAGAGGTAGCGGGACGCGAGCAGTACTTC. Amino acid sequence: CSAREVAGREQYF.